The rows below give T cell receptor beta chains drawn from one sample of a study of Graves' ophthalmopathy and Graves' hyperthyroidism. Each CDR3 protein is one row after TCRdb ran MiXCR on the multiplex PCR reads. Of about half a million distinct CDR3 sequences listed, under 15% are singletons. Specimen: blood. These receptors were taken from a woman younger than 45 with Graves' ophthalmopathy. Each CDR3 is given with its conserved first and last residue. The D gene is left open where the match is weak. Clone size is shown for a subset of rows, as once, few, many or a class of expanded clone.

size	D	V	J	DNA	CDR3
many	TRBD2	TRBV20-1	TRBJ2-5	TGCAGTGCTAGTGGGACTAGCGGGAGGGATAAAGAGACCCAGTACTTC	CSASGTSGRDKETQYF
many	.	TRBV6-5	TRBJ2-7	TGTGCCAGCAGTTATCCCCCCAGCTCCTACGAGCAGTACTTC	CASSYPPSSYEQYF
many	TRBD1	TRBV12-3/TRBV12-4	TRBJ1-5	TGTGCCAGCAGAAAAGTCGGGACAGTCTTAAATCAGCCCCAGCATTTT	CASRKVGTVLNQPQHF
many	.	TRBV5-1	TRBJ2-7	TGCGCCAGCAGCTTGGATACAGGTTGGGAGCAGTACTTC	CASSLDTGWEQYF
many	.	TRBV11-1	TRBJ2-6	TGTGCCAGCAGCTTAGCTGTGAGCTCTGGGGCCAACGTCCTGACTTTC	CASSLAVSSGANVLTF
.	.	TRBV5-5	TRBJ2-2	TGTGCCAGCAGCTTATACGGAGTCACCGGGGAGCTGTTTTTT	CASSLYGVTGELFF
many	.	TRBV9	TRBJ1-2	TGTGCCAGCAGCGTAGATCAGGTCCATGGCTACACCTTC	CASSVDQVHGYTF
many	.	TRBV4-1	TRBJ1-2	TGCGCCAGCAGCCTCTCAGGGGCGGGGAACTATGGCTACACCTTC	CASSLSGAGNYGYTF
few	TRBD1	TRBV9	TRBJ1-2	TGTGCCAGCAGCGTTGGAAGGACAGGGACCTATGGCTACACCTTC	CASSVGRTGTYGYTF
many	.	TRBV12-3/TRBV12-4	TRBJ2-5	TGTGCCAGCAGTTTAATAGGGGAGACCCAGTACTTC	CASSLIGETQYF
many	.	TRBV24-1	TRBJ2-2	TGTGCCACCGGGGCCGACTCCGGGGAGCTGTTTTTT	CATGADSGELFF
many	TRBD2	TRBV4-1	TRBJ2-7	TGCGCCAGCAGCCAAGGGACTAGCCCCGGGGACGAGCAGTACTTC	CASSQGTSPGDEQYF
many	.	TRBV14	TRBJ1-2	TGTGCCAGCAGCCAACTACGACCTCCGGTAACAGGTCTCTATGGCTACACCTTC	CASSQLRPPVTGLYGYTF
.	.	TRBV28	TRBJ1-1	TGTGCCAGCAGTTTGAGGGACTTCTTTGAAAACACTGAAGCTTTCTTT	CASSLRDFFENTEAFF
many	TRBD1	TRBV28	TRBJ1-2	TGTGCCAGCAGTGAACAGGGGGCCCCCACAGACTATGGCTACACCTTC	CASSEQGAPTDYGYTF
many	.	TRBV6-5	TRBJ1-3	TGTGCCAGCAGTTTCCAAGCCCCAGACACCATATATTTT	CASSFQAPDTIYF
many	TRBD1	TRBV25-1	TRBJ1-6	TGTGCCAGCAGGCCGGACAGGGCCGAAAATTCACCCCTCCACTTT	CASRPDRAENSPLHF
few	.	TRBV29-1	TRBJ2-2	TGCAGCGTTTATAGGGGGAACACCGGGGAGCTGTTTTTT	CSVYRGNTGELFF
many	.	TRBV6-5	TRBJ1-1	TGTGCCAGCAGTTACGGCAGGGTAGGCACTGAAGCTTTCTTT	CASSYGRVGTEAFF
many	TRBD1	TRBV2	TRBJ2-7	TGTGCCAGCAGTAGACAGGGTTCGGAGTACTTC	CASSRQGSEYF
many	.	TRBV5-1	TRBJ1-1	TGCGCCAGCAGCTTGGAGGCGCAGGGCACTGAAGCTTTCTTT	CASSLEAQGTEAFF
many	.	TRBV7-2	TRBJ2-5	TGTGCCAGCAGTTCCAGACGGAGCGGCCAAGAGACCCAGTACTTC	CASSSRRSGQETQYF
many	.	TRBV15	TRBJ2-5	TGTGCCACCAGCAGAGTGAGGTTCGAGCAAGAGACCCAGTACTTC	CATSRVRFEQETQYF
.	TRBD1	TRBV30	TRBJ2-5	TGTGCCTCCAGGGACAGGGCCCAAGAGACCCAGTACTTC	CASRDRAQETQYF
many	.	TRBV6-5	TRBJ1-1	TGTGCCAGCAGTTATCCCGGGGATGAAGCTTTCTTT	CASSYPGDEAFF
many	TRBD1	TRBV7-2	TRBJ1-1	TGTGCCAGCAGCCGAACAGGGGGCGCGGATCGAGCTTTCTTT	CASSRTGGADRAFF
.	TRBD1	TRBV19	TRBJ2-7	TGTGCCAGTAGTGGACAGGGTGGAGCCTACGAGCAGTACTTC	CASSGQGGAYEQYF
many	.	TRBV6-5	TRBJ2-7	TGTGCCAGCAGTTTAAGGACATCCTTCTACGAGCAGTACTTC	CASSLRTSFYEQYF
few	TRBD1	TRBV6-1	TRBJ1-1	TGTGCCACCGAGGGGGCGACTGAAGCTTTCTTT	CATEGATEAFF
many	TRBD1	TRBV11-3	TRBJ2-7	TGTGCCAGCAGCTTGTACCCGGGACAGAGACAGTACTTC	CASSLYPGQRQYF
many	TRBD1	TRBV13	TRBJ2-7	TGTGCCAGCAGCTTAGAGGCGACAGGGTCCTACGAGCAGTACTTC	CASSLEATGSYEQYF
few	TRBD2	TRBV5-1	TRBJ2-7	TGCGCCAGCAGCTTGGATTCGGGACTAGCGGGAGACGAGCAGTACTTC	CASSLDSGLAGDEQYF
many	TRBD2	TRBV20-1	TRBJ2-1	TGCAGTGCTAGCTCAACTAGCGACGAGCAGTTCTTC	CSASSTSDEQFF
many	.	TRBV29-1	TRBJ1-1	TGCAGCGTTGACGAGGGAGAGGGCACTGAAGCTTTCTTT	CSVDEGEGTEAFF
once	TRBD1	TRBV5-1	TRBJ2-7	TGCGCCAGCAGCTGGGGACAGTGTTCCTACGAGCAGTACTTC	CASSWGQCSYEQYF
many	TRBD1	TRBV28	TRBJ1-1	TGTGCCAGCAGTCCGGAGGGACAGGTGAACACTGAAGCTTTCTTT	CASSPEGQVNTEAFF
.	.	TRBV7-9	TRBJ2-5	TGTGCCAGCAGCACTGGACAGTTTCGAGAGACCCAGTACTTC	CASSTGQFRETQYF
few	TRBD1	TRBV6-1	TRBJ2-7	TGTGCCAGCAGAGGACAGGGTGGCCACGAGCAGTACTTC	CASRGQGGHEQYF
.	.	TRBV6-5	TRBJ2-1	TGTGCCAGCAGTTCCACCCTTGGGGGGCAGGGGCAGTTCTTC	CASSSTLGGQGQFF
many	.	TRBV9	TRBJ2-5	TGTGCCAGCAGCGACCTGGGGGGCCTGGAGACCCAGTACTTC	CASSDLGGLETQYF
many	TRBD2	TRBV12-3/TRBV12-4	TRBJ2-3	TGTGCCAGCAGTGCGGGGGGAGGAGGAGATACGCAGTATTTT	CASSAGGGGDTQYF
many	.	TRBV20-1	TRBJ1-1	TGCAGTGCTGTGTTGTCAGGGAGCACTGAAGCTTTCTTT	CSAVLSGSTEAFF
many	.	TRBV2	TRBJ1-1	TGTGCCAGCAGGGTCAAGAACACTGAAGCTTTCTTT	CASRVKNTEAFF
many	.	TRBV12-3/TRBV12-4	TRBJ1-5	TGTGCCAGCAGTGTATACCGGGATAGCAATCAGCCCCAGCATTTT	CASSVYRDSNQPQHF
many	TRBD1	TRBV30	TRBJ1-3	TGTGCCTGGAGTGTGCGGACAGGGGGTAGGGACACCATATATTTT	CAWSVRTGGRDTIYF
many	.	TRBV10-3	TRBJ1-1	TGTGCCATCAGTGAGGCGGGACTCATGAACACTGAAGCTTTCTTT	CAISEAGLMNTEAFF
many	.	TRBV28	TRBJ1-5	TGTGCCAGCAGGTGGGGACCCAGGGACTCGAATCAGCCCCAGCATTTT	CASRWGPRDSNQPQHF
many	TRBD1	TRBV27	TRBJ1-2	TGTGCCAGCAGACGGACAGGGGATTGGGATGGCTACACCTTC	CASRRTGDWDGYTF
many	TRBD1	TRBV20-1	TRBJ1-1	TGCAGTGCGGAACAGGGGGCAGGCTACACTGAAGCTTTCTTT	CSAEQGAGYTEAFF
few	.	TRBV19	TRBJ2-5	TGTGCCAGTAGTATAGATAACAGGGCGAAGACCCAGTACTTC	CASSIDNRAKTQYF
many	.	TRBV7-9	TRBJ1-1	TGTGCCAGCAGCCTGGAGAGATTTGAAGCTTTCTTT	CASSLERFEAFF
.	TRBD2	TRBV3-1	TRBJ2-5	TGTGCCAGCAGCCAAGATTTGGGGGAGGGGAAGACCCAGTACTTC	CASSQDLGEGKTQYF
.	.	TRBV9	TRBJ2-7	TGTGCCAGCAGCGCCGCGGCGACAGCAACCTACGAGCAGTACTTC	CASSAAATATYEQYF
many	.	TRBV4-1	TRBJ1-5	TGCGCCAGCAGCCTACGAACGGGGGAACGGGGTCAGCCCCAGCATTTT	CASSLRTGERGQPQHF
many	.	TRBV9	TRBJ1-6	TGTGCCAGCAGCGTAGAAGCCCTAAGAAGCGTCAGGTCACCCCTCCACTTT	CASSVEALRSVRSPLHF
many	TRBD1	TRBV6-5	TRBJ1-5	TGTGCCAGCAGTCTACTCGGGTCAGGGGGCAGTCAGCCCCAGCATTTT	CASSLLGSGGSQPQHF
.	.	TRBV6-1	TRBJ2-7	TGTGCCAGCAGATTCCAGGGGACCTACGAGCAGTACTTC	CASRFQGTYEQYF
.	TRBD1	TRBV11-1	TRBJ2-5	TGTGTCAGCAGCCAACGGACAGGGCAAGAGACCCAGTACTTC	CVSSQRTGQETQYF
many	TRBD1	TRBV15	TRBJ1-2	TGTGCCACCAGCGCGGACAGGGACTATGGCTACACCTTC	CATSADRDYGYTF
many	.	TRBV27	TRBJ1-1	TGTGCCAGCAGTTTATATCAGGGACCCACTGAAGCTTTCTTT	CASSLYQGPTEAFF